This TCR beta chain came from a study of identical twins. Healthy Caucasians supplied all donations. As regards this clonotype: Its cognate antigen is unknown.

TCRdb reprocessed the 5' RACE reads with MiXCR, giving one entry per CDR3 protein. The sample contains about 1.7 million distinct CDR3 sequences, 32% of which appear only once. Germline CDR1 is SGHRS and CDR2 is YFSETQ. CDR3 length: 14 amino acids. The V gene lost 0 bases and the J gene lost 4 bases, with 10 bases spanning the gap. Study-wide results and limits: Twin pairs' shared out-of-frame alpha sequences were enriched in low generation probability.

Sequenced material: cord blood. The J gene is TRBJ1-1, the V gene TRBV5-1, with D hard to call. This TCR was sampled from a newborn girl in good health. CDR3 residues: CASSLGVGSTEAFF. DNA for the CDR3: TGCGCCAGCAGCTTGGGAGTAGGGAGCACTGAAGCTTTCTTT.